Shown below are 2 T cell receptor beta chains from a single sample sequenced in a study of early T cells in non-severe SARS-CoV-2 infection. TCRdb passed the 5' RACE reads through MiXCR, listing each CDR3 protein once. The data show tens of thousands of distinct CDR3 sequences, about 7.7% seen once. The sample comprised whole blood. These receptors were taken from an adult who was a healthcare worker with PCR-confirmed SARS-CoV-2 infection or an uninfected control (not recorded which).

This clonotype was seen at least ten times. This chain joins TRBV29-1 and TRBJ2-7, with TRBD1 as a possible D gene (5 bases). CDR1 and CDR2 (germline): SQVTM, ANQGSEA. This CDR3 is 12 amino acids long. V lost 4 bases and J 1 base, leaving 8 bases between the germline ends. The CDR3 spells CSVATDSYEQYF. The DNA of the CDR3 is TGCAGCGTTGCGACAGATTCCTACGAGCAGTACTTC.

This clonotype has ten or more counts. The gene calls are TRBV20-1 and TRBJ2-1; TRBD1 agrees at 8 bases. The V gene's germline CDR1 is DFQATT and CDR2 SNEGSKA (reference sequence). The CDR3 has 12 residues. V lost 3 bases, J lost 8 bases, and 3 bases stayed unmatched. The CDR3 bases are TGCAGTGCTAGGAACAGGGGGGATGAGCAGTTCTTC. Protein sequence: CSARNRGDEQFF.